This T cell receptor (beta chain) was captured in a study of technical replicates of blood from a few donors (dated by TCRdb to 2016 to 2017). Libraries were built with the immunoSEQ multiplex PCR assay. Sourced from immuneACCESS, this table was stored by TCRdb with only in-frame sequences that have V and J called. A share of the clones is absent; for the studies checked, an unresolved V gene accounts for under half, and the remainder has no known explanation. Counted in this sample were some 60,000 clones; roughly 95% of them appeared once. Together, the top ten hold around 3% of the sample. About this clone itself: Its antigen has not been determined. Per-base qualities were not stored, and no clone one base away is much larger.

CDR1 and CDR2 (MNHEY, SVGAGI) derive from the germline V gene. At the junction V is shortened by 7 bases and J by 8 bases; bases outside the gene matches: 6. Including cysteine and phenylalanine, the CDR3 has 12 amino acids. Only CDR3 DNA is held: 36 bases, read in frame from base 1. The sample was PBMCs. The sequence came from a human donor in good health. Some clones in this sample may be carry-over from other donors' samples. In this chain, TRBV6-5 is recombined with TRBJ2-7, with 9 middle bases fitting TRBD2. The DNA sequence is as follows: TGTGCCAGCACCGAGACTAGCGGACAGCAGTACTTC. The encoded protein is CASTETSGQQYF.